This TCR beta chain comes out of a study of tumor-infiltrating lymphocytes in primary liver carcinoma. Study findings and constraints: It was tumor-adjacent and tumor-blood pairs that overlapped less than tumor region pairs did.

Total RNA amounting to approximately 460 ng was the source from which TCR beta cDNA was made with a constant-region primer. Libraries covering TCR beta were generated through three nested multiplex PCR rounds (using a slightly modified ARM-PCR). Each of the first two PCR rounds ran approximately 10 cycles with TRBV1-TRBV30 forward and C-beta reverse primers. Each CDR3 protein gets one entry after TCRdb re-called the multiplex PCR reads with MiXCR. The sample carries 300,000 to 400,000 distinct CDR3 sequences, 50% to 70% recorded once. About this clonotype: Its antigen is not identified. A read error may be the cause here, since a much bigger clone is one base away.

This CDR3 comprises 11 residues. Deletions cut 6 bases from V and 2 bases from J, with 8 bases between. Germline-derived CDR1 and CDR2 are SQVTM and ANQGSEA. Unsorted whole blood supplied the RNA, and germline DNA was extracted too. Approximately 4.1 milliliters of peripheral blood were drawn presurgically. Sequences were obtained from peripheral blood. The sequence was collected from a man aged 40-49 years with primary liver carcinoma and hepatitis B virus infection. V is TRBV29-1 and J is TRBJ2-7; D is unclear. In DNA form, the CDR3 reads TGCAGCGTAGGGTTTCCCTACGAGCAGTACTTC. Protein product: CSVGFPYEQYF.